This entry lists 12 T cell receptor beta chains sequenced from one sample in a study of T-cell memory formation after mild COVID-19. TCRdb called the 5' RACE reads again in MiXCR, with one record for every CDR3 protein. The table lists around 300,000 distinct CDR3 sequences, 13% of them singletons. The sequenced sample was PBMCs or a T cell subset sorted from them (not recorded which). Receptors were obtained from a man aged 18 to 30 who had mild COVID-19 (a few samples of this study predate the infection). Cell type and time point are not known.

In its sample, this clonotype was seen a few times. The chain links TRBV6-2 or TRBV6-3 to TRBJ1-6, with D unresolved. The V end was cut by 7 bases, the J end by 7 bases, with 14 bases between. Germline CDR1 MNHEY, CDR2 SVGEGT. This CDR3 contains 14 residues. The CDR3 reads CASKTATRNSPLHF. The CDR3 DNA reads TGTGCCAGCAAGACCGCGACGCGCAATTCACCCCTCCACTTT.

The CDR3 nucleotides read TGCAGTGCTTCCCGGACAGGTGGCTACACCTTC. It specifies CSASRTGGYTF. The chain is built from TRBV20-1 and TRBJ1-2; 7 nucleotides agree with TRBD1. This CDR3 spans 11 amino acids. J lost 7 bases, V lost 5 bases, and 4 bases had no gene match. Germline V gene lookup returns CDR1 DFQATT and CDR2 SNEGSKA (reference sequence).

With respect to this clonotype: The junction and the germline gene differ at one end; a read error may be behind it. The rearrangement joins TRBV6-5 to TRBJ1-1; 7 bases are shared with TRBD1. There are 11 residues in the CDR3. Germline V CDR1 and CDR2: MNHEY, SVGAGI. The CDR3 DNA is TGTGACAGCAGCAGGGACAGCGAAGCTTTCTTT. Translating gives CDSSRDSEAFF.

This clonotype was detected only a few times. The CDR3 bases are TGCGCCAGCAGCTTGGCCAGGCGGGGGGCTCACACAGATACGCAGTATTTT. As protein: CASSLARRGAHTDTQYF. The chain combines TRBV5-1 with TRBJ2-3, with TRBD2 matching 8 bases. Germline V lookup: CDR1 SGHRS, CDR2 YFSETQ. This CDR3 comprises 17 residues. V shed 0 bases and J 2 bases; nucleotides not matched to a gene: 8.

The CDR3 region has the DNA TGTGCCAGCAGTTTGAGAGGGGGAGGACAGCCCCAGCATTTT. The encoded protein is CASSLRGGGQPQHF. The chain is built from TRBV28 and TRBJ1-5; tentatively, D is TRBD1 (6 bases). The CDR3 is 14 amino acids. With 3 bases removed from V and 7 bases from J, the gap between germline ends came to 13 bases. From germline, CDR1 is MDHEN and CDR2 SYDVKM.

The rearrangement joins TRBV29-1 to TRBJ1-1; tentatively, D is TRBD1 (5 bases). The CDR3 runs to 15 residues. V lost 5 bases and J lost 0, with 16 bases in between. Germline loops: CDR1 SQVTM, CDR2 ANQGSEA. The CDR3 protein is CSVWARPGVNTEAFF. The CDR3 coding sequence is TGCAGCGTTTGGGCCCGTCCGGGGGTGAACACTGAAGCTTTCTTT.

The chain couples TRBV5-1 to TRBJ2-5, with 11 bases that match TRBD1. V trimming: 4 bases; J trimming: 5 bases; junction bases outside the gene matches: 7. The CDR3 sequence is 15 residues long. Germline CDR1 SGHRS, CDR2 YFSETQ. CDR3 loop: CASSLRTGGVETQYF. CDR3 coding DNA: TGCGCCAGCAGCCTGCGGACAGGGGGCGTGGAGACCCAGTACTTC.

The table lists this clonotype with many counts. This chain joins TRBV6-5 and TRBJ2-3; no clear D gene. Germline lookup yields CDR1 MNHEY and CDR2 SVGAGI. This CDR3 spans 16 amino acids. Between the trimmed V and J ends, which lost 6 bases and 4 bases, there was a span of 20 bases. Here the CDR3 reads CASREARVFGPDTQYF. CDR3 nucleotides: TGTGCCAGCAGAGAAGCCCGGGTTTTCGGCCCAGATACGCAGTATTTT.

This clonotype showed up many times. This chain joins TRBV4-1 and TRBJ1-1; possible D gene TRBD1, 5 bases. Germline-derived CDR1 and CDR2 are MGHRA and YSYEKL. V gave up 4 bases and J gave up 4 bases, with 7 bases separating them. This CDR3 has 12 amino acids. CDR3 DNA sequence: TGCGCCAGCAGCCGAGGGGCCACTGAAGCTTTCTTT. Residues: CASSRGATEAFF.

V and J are TRBV7-8 and TRBJ2-1; maybe TRBD1 (5 bases). CDR3 length: 14 amino acids. Germline-derived CDR1 and CDR2 are SGHVS and FQNEAQ. Trimming left V 3 bases short and J 6 bases short, with 12 bases between. The CDR3 DNA reads as TGTGCCAGCAGCTTTGACAGACGTGCCAATGAGCAGTTCTTC. This gives the protein CASSFDRRANEQFF.

This clonotype was seen a few times. This rearrangement joins TRBV6-6 to TRBJ2-2; perhaps TRBD2 as D (7 bases). CDR1 and CDR2 (germline): MNHNY, SVGAGI (reference sequence). V lost 2 bases to trimming and J lost 7 bases, with 26 bases between them. This CDR3 is 19 amino acids long. Here the CDR3 DNA reads TGTGCCAGCAGTTACAGGGCCGAGTGGAGGGGGGGCCAGGACGGGGAGCTGTTTTTT. It codes for CASSYRAEWRGGQDGELFF.

This clonotype was detected a few times. The J gene is TRBJ2-1, the V gene TRBV7-3; possibly TRBD2 for D (6 bases). Germline lookup yields CDR1 SGHTA and CDR2 FQGTGA. This CDR3 comprises 16 residues. Deletions cut 4 bases from V and 0 bases from J, with 13 bases between. The CDR3 loop is CASSYSGDGSYNEQFF. The CDR3 DNA follows: TGTGCCAGCAGCTACTCGGGGGATGGCTCCTACAATGAGCAGTTCTTC.